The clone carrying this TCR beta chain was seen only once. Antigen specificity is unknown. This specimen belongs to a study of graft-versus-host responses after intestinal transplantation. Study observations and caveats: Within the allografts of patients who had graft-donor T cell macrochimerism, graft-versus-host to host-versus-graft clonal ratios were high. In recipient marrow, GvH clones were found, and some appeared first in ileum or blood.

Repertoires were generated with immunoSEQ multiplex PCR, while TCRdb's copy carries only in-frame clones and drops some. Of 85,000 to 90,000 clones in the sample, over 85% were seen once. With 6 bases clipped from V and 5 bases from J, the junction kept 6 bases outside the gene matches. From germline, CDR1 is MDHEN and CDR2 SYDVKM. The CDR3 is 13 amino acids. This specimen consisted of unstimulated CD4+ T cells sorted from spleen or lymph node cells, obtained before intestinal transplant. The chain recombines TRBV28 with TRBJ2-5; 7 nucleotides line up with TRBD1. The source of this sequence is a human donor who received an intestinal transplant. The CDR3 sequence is CASSKTGLETQYF. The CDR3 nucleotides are TGTGCCAGCAGCAAGACAGGGCTGGAGACCCAGTACTTC.